This is a list of T cell receptor beta chains from one sample in a study of blood T cell repertoires in COVID-19. This table comes from immunoSEQ multiplex PCR, and its TCRdb copy is limited to in-frame clones, with some not included. The sample shows roughly 75,000 clones, roughly 80% of them seen only once. Material for sequencing was peripheral blood. These receptors were taken from a man in his 70s with acute or convalescent COVID-19. Each CDR3 is given without its conserved first and last residue. Fields, in order: V gene, CDR3 length, CDR3 protein.

TRBV25-1,13,ASSGLQGVSGEQF
TRBV7-3,11,ASSLNPRVGAF
TRBV28,12,ASSTGQTSYEQY
TRBV6-2/TRBV6-3,15,ASSYYRPLGGRDTQY
TRBV25-1,15,ASSLWGAGEGKNIQY
TRBV19,14,ASSIGLAEFSGELF
TRBV7-9,13,ASSSFATGNTEAF
TRBV5-6,13,ASSRTSGNTDTQY
TRBV7-2,13,ASIDQDRLNTEAF
TRBV5-5,12,ASSSQGLGNIQY
TRBV28,11,ASSYMGGTEAF
TRBV6-4,13,ASSDYNRGVDTQY
TRBV7-9,12,ASEELAGHYEQY
TRBV11-3,13,ASSLYGSAYNEQF
TRBV9,11,ASSGVNTGELF
TRBV30,12,AWSLAGGTDTQY
TRBV27,12,ASKGWAGGDGYT
TRBV15,13,ATSRDRQGSQPQH
TRBV11-1,12,ASSLVEGSNEQF
TRBV4-2,13,ASSQVGQGLYEQY
TRBV28,13,ASSFRGGTNEKLF
TRBV9,10,ASSGGDTEAF
TRBV7-8,18,ASSLVVRGSIGGTADTQY
TRBV19,13,ASRLDGREDTEAF
TRBV5-1,10,ASSWTGYGYT
TRBV6-1,12,ASSEGQGDEKLF
TRBV7-3,10,ASSVANNEQF
TRBV20-1,11,SASRTVGDTQY
TRBV7-8,11,ASSLGTGEKLF
TRBV7-8,11,ASSSSYGAGYT
TRBV6-5,12,ASSEGQGSTEAF
TRBV20-1,9,SASAGPTQF
TRBV5-5,13,ASTLEGFMNTEAF
TRBV5-6,12,ASSEGDSNYGYT
TRBV7-9,16,ASSVQTSGVRTSYEQY
TRBV7-9,12,ASYSSGRTDTQY
TRBV6-5,11,ASSLDRNTEAF
TRBV10-3,14,AISVQSSTEYYGYT
TRBV29-1,10,SVAPRESGYT
TRBV27,12,ASSATGTTDTQY
TRBV19,12,ASSTSSTNYGYT
TRBV19,11,ASSIDSYNEQF